A selection of T cell receptor beta chains follows, all from one sample in a study of shared clonotypes between healthy human individuals. Method: immunoSEQ multiplex PCR; TCRdb's copy keeps in-frame clones and lacks some. The table shows 520,000 or so clones, with less than 85% occurring only once. Sequenced: PBMCs. These receptors were collected from a middle-aged woman in good health. Some clones in this sample may be carry-over from other donors' samples. The CDR3 runs from the conserved cysteine through the conserved F or W. Each record gives: D gene, V gene, clone size, J gene, CDR3 DNA, CDR3 protein. A D gene is named only where the DNA matches it firmly. Rows may omit the clone size; those that give it use once, few, many or a size class.

TRBD1	TRBV4-1	-	TRBJ2-6	TGCGCCAGCAGCCAAGGTACAGGGGGCAGGCCGTCCTCTGGGGCCAACGTCCTGACTTTC	CASSQGTGGRPSSGANVLTF
-	TRBV27	-	TRBJ2-7	TGTGCCAGCAGTTTATCGCAAAGTTACGAGCAGTACTTC	CASSLSQSYEQYF
-	TRBV11-2	-	TRBJ2-7	TGTGCCAGCAGCTTAGATACGGGCCTACCCTACGAGCAGTACTTC	CASSLDTGLPYEQYF
TRBD1	TRBV5-1	-	TRBJ1-5	TGCGCCAGCAGCCTGACAGGGCGGAATCAGCCCCAGCATTTT	CASSLTGRNQPQHF
-	TRBV7-9	once	TRBJ1-2	TGTGCCAGCAGCCAAGATAGGGGGGGGTTCTATGGCTACACCTTC	CASSQDRGGFYGYTF
-	TRBV28	-	TRBJ1-6	TGTGCCAGCACCTCACAGGGAGACACCCTCCACTTT	CASTSQGDTLHF
-	TRBV4-2	-	TRBJ2-1	TGTGCCAGCAGCCAAGGTGACTTGGCTGAGCAGTTCTTC	CASSQGDLAEQFF
TRBD1	TRBV19	-	TRBJ2-1	TGTGCCAGTAGTTCCCCTCGACAGGGGAGACATGAGCAGTTCTTC	CASSSPRQGRHEQFF
-	TRBV27	-	TRBJ2-1	TGTGCCAGCAGTTTCTCCGTCGGCTCCTACAATGAGCAGTTCTTC	CASSFSVGSYNEQFF
-	TRBV2	-	TRBJ1-2	TGTGCCAGCAGTGAAGCGCATCTTCTCACCTTC	CASSEAHLLTF
TRBD2	TRBV5-4	-	TRBJ2-1	TGTGCCAGCAGCTTAGCTAGCGGGATCCCAATCTCCTACAATGAGCAGTTCTTC	CASSLASGIPISYNEQFF
-	TRBV11-2	-	TRBJ1-3	TGTGCCAGCGGCGGACTAAGAGGAAACACCATATATTTT	CASGGLRGNTIYF
-	TRBV19	-	TRBJ1-5	TGTGCCAGTAGTAGCGTCGTCAATCAGCCCCAGCATTTT	CASSSVVNQPQHF
TRBD1	TRBV5-1	-	TRBJ2-3	TGCGCCAGCTGCCCTCAAACCGGGACAGTCACAGATACGCAGTATTTT	CASCPQTGTVTDTQYF
TRBD1	TRBV7-9	-	TRBJ1-6	TGTGCCAGCAGCTTAGATGCGGACCAGGGGGGTTCACCCCTCCACTTT	CASSLDADQGGSPLHF
-	TRBV7-9	-	TRBJ2-5	TGTGCCAGCAGCCCTCGGACAGAAGAGACCCAGTACTTC	CASSPRTEETQYF
-	TRBV19	-	TRBJ1-2	TGTGCCAAAGGTACGGGGGCCGGTGGCTACACCTTC	CAKGTGAGGYTF
TRBD2	TRBV7-2	once	TRBJ2-2	TGTGCCAGCAGCTTAGGGCTAGCGGGAGTGAACACCGGGGAGCTGTTTTTT	CASSLGLAGVNTGELFF
TRBD1	TRBV29-1	-	TRBJ1-1	TGCAGCGTTGCCTCGACAGGGGTAGGAACTGAAGCTTTCTTT	CSVASTGVGTEAFF
-	TRBV5-1	many	TRBJ2-4	TGCGCCAGCAGCTGGCGACAAAACATTCAGTACTTC	CASSWRQNIQYF
TRBD2	TRBV2	-	TRBJ2-1	TGTGCCAGCAGAGCCCAGTCAACTAGCGGGGGATGGGGAAATGAGCAGTTCTTC	CASRAQSTSGGWGNEQFF
-	TRBV21-1	-	TRBJ2-1	TGTGCCAGCAGCAAAGACACTAGCGGTTACAATGAGCAGTTCTTC	CASSKDTSGYNEQFF
-	TRBV9	-	TRBJ2-1	TGTGCCAGCAGCACCGGACCTCCCAAGTCTCACAATGAGCAGTTCTTC	CASSTGPPKSHNEQFF
-	TRBV6-4	-	TRBJ2-1	TGTGCCAGCAGTGCAGAGGGGACCTACAATGAGCAGTTCTTC	CASSAEGTYNEQFF
-	TRBV13	-	TRBJ2-1	TGTGCCAGCAGCTTAGCTGCAGGGAGGCTAGCCGGGGTTGGGTTCTTC	CASSLAAGRLAGVGFF